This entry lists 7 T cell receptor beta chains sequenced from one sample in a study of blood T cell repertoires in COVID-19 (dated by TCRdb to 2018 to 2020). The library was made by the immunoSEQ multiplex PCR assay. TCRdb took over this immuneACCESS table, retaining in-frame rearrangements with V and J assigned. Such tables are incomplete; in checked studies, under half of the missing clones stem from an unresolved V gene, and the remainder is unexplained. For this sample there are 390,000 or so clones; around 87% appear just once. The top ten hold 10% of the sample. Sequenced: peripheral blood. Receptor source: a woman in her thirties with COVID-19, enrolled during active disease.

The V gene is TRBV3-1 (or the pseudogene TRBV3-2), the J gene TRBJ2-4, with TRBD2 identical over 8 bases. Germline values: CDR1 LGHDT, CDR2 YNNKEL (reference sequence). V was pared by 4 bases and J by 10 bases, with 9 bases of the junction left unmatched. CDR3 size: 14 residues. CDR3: CASSLAGSLGIQYF. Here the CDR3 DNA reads TGTGCCAGCAGCCTAGCGGGGTCCCTGGGGATTCAGTACTTC.

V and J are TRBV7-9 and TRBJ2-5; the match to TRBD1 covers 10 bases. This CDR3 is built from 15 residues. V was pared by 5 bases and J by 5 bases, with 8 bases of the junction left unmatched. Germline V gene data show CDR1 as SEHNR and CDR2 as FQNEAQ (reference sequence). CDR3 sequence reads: CASSPTGGAVETQYF. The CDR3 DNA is TGTGCCAGCAGCCCGACAGGGGGCGCGGTTGAGACCCAGTACTTC.

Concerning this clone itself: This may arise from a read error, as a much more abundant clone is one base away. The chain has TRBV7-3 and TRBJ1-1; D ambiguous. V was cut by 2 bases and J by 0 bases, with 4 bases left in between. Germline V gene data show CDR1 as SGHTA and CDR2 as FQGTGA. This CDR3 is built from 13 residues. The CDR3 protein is CASSLEMNTEAFF. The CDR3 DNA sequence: TGTGCCAGCAGCTTAGAGATGAACACTGAAGCTTTCTTT.

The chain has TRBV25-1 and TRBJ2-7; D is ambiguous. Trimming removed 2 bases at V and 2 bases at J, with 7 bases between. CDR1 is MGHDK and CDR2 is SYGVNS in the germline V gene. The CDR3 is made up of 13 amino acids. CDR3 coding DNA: TGTGCCAGCAGTGAAACGGTGACCTACGAGCAGTACTTC. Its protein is CASSETVTYEQYF.

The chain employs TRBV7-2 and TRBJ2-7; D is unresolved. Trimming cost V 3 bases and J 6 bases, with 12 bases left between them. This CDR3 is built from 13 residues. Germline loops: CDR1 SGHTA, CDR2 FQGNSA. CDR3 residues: CASSFERSGEQYF. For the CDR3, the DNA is TGTGCCAGCAGCTTCGAGCGTAGTGGCGAGCAGTACTTC.

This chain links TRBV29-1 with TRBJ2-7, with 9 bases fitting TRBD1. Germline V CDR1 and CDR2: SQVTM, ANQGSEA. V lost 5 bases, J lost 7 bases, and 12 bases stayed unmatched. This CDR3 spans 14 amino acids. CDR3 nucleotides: TGCAGCGTTATCCCCGGGACAGGGAAGGGGGAGCAGTACTTC. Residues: CSVIPGTGKGEQYF.

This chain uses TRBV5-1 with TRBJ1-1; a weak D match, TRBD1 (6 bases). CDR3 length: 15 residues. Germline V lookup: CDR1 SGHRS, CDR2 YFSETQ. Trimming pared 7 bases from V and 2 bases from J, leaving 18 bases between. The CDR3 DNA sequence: TGCGCCAGCGGCTCGGGGGGCTACTCTAACACTGAAGCTTTCTTT. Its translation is CASGSGGYSNTEAFF. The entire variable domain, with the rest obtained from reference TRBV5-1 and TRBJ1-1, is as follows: KAGVTQTPRYLIKTRGQQVTLSCSPISGHRSVSWYQQTPGQGLQFLFEYFSETQRNKGNFPGRFSGRQFSNSRSEMNVSTLELGDSALYLCASGSGGYSNTEAFFGQGTRLTVV.